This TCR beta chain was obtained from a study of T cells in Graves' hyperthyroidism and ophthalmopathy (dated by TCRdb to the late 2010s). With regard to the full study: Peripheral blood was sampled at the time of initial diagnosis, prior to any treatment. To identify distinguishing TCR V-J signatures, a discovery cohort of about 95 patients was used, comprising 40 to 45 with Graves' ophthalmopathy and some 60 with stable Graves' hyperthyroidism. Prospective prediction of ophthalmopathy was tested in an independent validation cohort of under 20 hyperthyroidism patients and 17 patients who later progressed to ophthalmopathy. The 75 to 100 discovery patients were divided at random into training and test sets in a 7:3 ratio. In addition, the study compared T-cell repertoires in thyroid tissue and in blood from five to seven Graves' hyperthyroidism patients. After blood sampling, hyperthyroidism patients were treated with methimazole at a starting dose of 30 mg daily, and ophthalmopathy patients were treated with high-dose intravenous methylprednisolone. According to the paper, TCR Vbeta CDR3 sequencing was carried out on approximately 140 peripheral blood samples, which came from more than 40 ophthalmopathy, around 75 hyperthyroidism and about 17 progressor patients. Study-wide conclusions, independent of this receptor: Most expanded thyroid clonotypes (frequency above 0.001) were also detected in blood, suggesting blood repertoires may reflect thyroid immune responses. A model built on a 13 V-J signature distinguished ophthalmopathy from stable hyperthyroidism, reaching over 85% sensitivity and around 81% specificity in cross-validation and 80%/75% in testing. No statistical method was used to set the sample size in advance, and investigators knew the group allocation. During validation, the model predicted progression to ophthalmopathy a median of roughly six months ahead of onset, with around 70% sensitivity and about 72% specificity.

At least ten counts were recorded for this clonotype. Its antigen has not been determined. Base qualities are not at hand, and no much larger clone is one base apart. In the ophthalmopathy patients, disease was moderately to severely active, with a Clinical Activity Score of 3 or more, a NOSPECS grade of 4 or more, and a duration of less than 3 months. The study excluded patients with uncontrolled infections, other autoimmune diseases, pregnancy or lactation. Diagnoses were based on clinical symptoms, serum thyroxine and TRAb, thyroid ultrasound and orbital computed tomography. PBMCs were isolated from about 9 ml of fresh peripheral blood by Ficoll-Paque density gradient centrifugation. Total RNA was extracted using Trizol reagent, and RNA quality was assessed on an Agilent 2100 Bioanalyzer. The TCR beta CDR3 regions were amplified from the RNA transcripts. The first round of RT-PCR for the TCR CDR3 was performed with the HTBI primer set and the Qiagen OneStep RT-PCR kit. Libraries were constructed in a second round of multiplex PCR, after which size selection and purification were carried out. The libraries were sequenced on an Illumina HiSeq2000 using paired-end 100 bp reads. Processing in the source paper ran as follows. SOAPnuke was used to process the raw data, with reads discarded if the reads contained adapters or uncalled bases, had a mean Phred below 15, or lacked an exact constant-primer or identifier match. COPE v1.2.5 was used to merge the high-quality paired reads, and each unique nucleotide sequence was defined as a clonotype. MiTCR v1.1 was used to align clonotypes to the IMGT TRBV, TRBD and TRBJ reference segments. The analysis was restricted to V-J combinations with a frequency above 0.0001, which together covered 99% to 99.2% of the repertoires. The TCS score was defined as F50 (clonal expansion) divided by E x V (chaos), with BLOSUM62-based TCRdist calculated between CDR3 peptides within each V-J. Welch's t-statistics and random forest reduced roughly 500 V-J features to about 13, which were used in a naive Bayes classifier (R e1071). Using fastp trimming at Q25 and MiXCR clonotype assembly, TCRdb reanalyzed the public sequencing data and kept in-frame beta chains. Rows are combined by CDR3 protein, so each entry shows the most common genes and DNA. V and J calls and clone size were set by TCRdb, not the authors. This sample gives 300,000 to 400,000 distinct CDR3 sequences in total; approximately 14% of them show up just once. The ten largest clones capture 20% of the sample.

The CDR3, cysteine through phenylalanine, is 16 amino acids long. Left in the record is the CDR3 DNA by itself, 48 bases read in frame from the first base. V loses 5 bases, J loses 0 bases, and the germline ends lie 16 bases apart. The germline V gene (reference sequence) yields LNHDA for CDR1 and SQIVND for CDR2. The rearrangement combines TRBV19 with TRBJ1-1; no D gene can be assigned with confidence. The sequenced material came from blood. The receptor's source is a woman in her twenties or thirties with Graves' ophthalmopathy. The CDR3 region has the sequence CASSQPREPMNTEAFF. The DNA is TGTGCCAGTAGTCAGCCGAGGGAACCCATGAACACTGAAGCTTTCTTT. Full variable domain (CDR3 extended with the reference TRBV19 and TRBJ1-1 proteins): DGGITQSPKYLFRKEGQNVTLSCEQNLNHDAMYWYRQDPGQGLRLIYYSQIVNDFQKGDIAEGYSVSREKKESFPLTVTSAQKNPTAFYLCASSQPREPMNTEAFFGQGTRLTVV.